The 9 T cell receptor beta chains presented below share a single source sample, sequenced in a study of cytomegalovirus exposure and HLA in healthy donors. 60 Vbeta and 13 Jbeta primers were used in PCR. Measured with immunoSEQ multiplex PCR; TCRdb has only the in-frame clones, and not every one. This sample has 30,000 to 40,000 clones, with 75% to 85% found just once. Material for sequencing was PBMCs. The receptors here all came from a male donor in good health and CMV-seronegative.

In the case of this clone: A read error may account for a junction end that differs from germline. V is TRBV20-1 and J is TRBJ1-1, with D unresolved. Germline V gene lookup returns CDR1 DFQATT and CDR2 SNEGSKA (reference sequence). The CDR3 has 11 amino acids. The CDR3 region is CSAREALRGLF. The CDR3 DNA follows: TGCAGTGCTAGAGAAGCCCTTCGGGGTCTCTTT.

The V gene is TRBV7-9, the J gene TRBJ2-4, with D possibly being TRBD2 (5 bases). Germline assignment: CDR1 SEHNR and CDR2 FQNEAQ (reference sequence). The CDR3 loop spans 16 amino acids. In DNA, the CDR3 is TGTGGGGCTGAATTCGACCCTCGAGGTAGCGAAAACATTCAGTACTTC. Its protein is CGAEFDPRGSENIQYF.

The rearrangement links TRBV6-5 to TRBJ1-1, with TRBD1 matching over 10 bases. The CDR3 covers 14 residues. Germline V gene sequence: CDR1 MNHEY, CDR2 SVGAGI. With 10 bases clipped from V and 4 bases from J, the junction kept 9 bases outside the gene matches. CDR3 nucleotides: TGTGCCACCCAGGACAGGGGGGATGGCACTGAAGCTTTCTTT. Its protein is CATQDRGDGTEAFF.

This clone was seen a single time. The V and J genes are TRBV5-1 and TRBJ1-4; a weak D match, TRBD1 (5 bases). The CDR3 has 13 amino acids. Trimming removed 2 bases from V and 7 bases from J, with 9 bases in between. Germline V gene lookup returns CDR1 SGHRS and CDR2 YFSETQ. As DNA, the CDR3 is TGCGCCAGCAGCTTCAGGGAGGGTGAAAAACTGTTTTTT. Translation gives CASSFREGEKLFF. Full variable domain (outside the CDR3, taken from reference TRBV5-1 and TRBJ1-4): KAGVTQTPRYLIKTRGQQVTLSCSPISGHRSVSWYQQTPGQGLQFLFEYFSETQRNKGNFPGRFSGRQFSNSRSEMNVSTLELGDSALYLCASSFREGEKLFFGSGTQLSVL.

The rearrangement links TRBV6-5 to TRBJ1-6; D remains unclear. Germline V gives CDR1 MNHEY, CDR2 SVGAGI. The CDR3 contains 12 residues. V was pared by 10 bases and J by 10 bases, with 14 bases between. The CDR3 DNA sequence: TGTGCCATCGGCCGGGATCGCTCACCCCTCCACTTT. This translates into CAIGRDRSPLHF.

The gene calls are TRBV7-9 and TRBJ2-1; D is ambiguous. Deletions cut 7 bases from V and 7 bases from J, with 11 bases between. This CDR3 has 12 residues. CDR1 and CDR2 from the germline V gene are SEHNR and FQNEAQ (reference sequence). The CDR3 coding sequence is TGTGCCAGCAATGATCTCAGGAATGAGCAGTTCTTC. Residues: CASNDLRNEQFF.

This clone has only one observation. This rearrangement joins TRBV9 to TRBJ1-6; tentative D call: TRBD1 (5 bases). V was trimmed by 2 bases and J by 4 bases, leaving 7 bases between them. CDR1 and CDR2 from the germline V gene are SGDLS and YYNGEE. The CDR3 consists of 14 residues. The CDR3: CASSVGGYNSPLHF. As DNA, the CDR3 is TGTGCCAGCAGCGTTGGGGGGTATAATTCACCCCTCCACTTT.

The chain has TRBV11-3 and TRBJ2-3; the D gene is possibly TRBD1 (6 bases). With 1 base removed from V and 2 bases from J, the gap between germline ends came to 7 bases. CDR1 is SGHNT and CDR2 is YENEEA in the germline V gene. This CDR3 has 14 residues. Written as DNA, the CDR3 is TGTGCCAGCAGCTTAGCAGGGGACACAGATACGCAGTATTTT. Translated: CASSLAGDTDTQYF.

This clone was counted a few times. This rearrangement joins TRBV9 to TRBJ1-4, with 7 nucleotides matching TRBD1. This CDR3 is 16 amino acids long. The germline V gene has CDR1 SGDLS and CDR2 YYNGEE. Trimming took 5 bases from V and 4 from J; bases not matched to a gene: 11. CDR3 coding DNA: TGTGCCAGCAGTAGACAGGGAAGTACCTATAATGAAAAACTGTTTTTT. This encodes CASSRQGSTYNEKLFF.